The 15 T cell receptor beta chains below come from one sample, sequenced in a study of blood T cell repertoires in COVID-19 (dated by TCRdb to 2020 to 2022). The receptor library was made with the immunoSEQ multiplex PCR assay. The source is immuneACCESS, and TCRdb retained only in-frame sequences with V and J called. Part of the clones is not carried over; for the studies checked, unresolved V genes explain less than half of this, and the remainder is unexplained. Across this sample there are just under 150,000 clones, with over 70% seen only once. The ten largest make up approximately 35% of the sample. The sequenced sample was peripheral blood. These receptors were collected from a man aged 45 to 65 who had recovered from COVID-19.

The J gene is TRBJ1-2, the V gene TRBV5-6; D may be TRBD1 (6 bases). Trimming cost V 1 base and J 2 bases, with 15 bases left between them. The CDR3 consists of 16 residues. Germline values: CDR1 SGHDT, CDR2 YYEEEE. CDR3 nucleotides: TGTGCCAGCAGCTTGTATGGTCAAGGGGGAAACTATGGCTACACCTTC. This encodes CASSLYGQGGNYGYTF.

This clone was seen at least ten times. The chain is built from TRBV6-2 or TRBV6-3 and TRBJ1-3; a weak D match, TRBD1 (6 bases). This CDR3 is built from 18 residues. Deletions cut 1 base from V and 4 bases from J, with 20 bases between. The germline gives CDR1 MNHEY, CDR2 SVGEGT. The CDR3: CASSYFYPGQRGGNTIYF. The CDR3 DNA reads as TGTGCCAGCAGTTACTTCTATCCTGGACAGCGGGGCGGAAACACCATATATTTT.

V usage is TRBV27 and J usage is TRBJ1-2; unclear D gene. The CDR3 runs 15 residues. Trimming took off 2 bases at V and 3 bases at J, with 13 bases between the two ends. Germline CDR1 MNHEY, CDR2 SMNVEV (reference sequence). The CDR3 sequence is CASSLVEGLDYGYTF. CDR3 in DNA: TGTGCCAGCAGTTTAGTGGAGGGATTGGACTATGGCTACACCTTC.

The chain is built from TRBV5-6 and TRBJ2-1; possibly TRBD1 for D (5 bases). The CDR3 is 14 residues long. Germline-derived CDR1 and CDR2 are SGHDT and YYEEEE. With 2 bases removed from V and 5 bases from J, the gap between germline ends came to 11 bases. CDR3 protein: CASSLRGLDNEQFF. The CDR3 nucleotides are TGTGCCAGCAGCTTAAGGGGTTTGGACAATGAGCAGTTCTTC.

This clone was detected a few times. This sequence joins TRBV29-1 and TRBJ1-5; D remains unclear. V lost 4 bases and J 5 bases, leaving 3 bases between the germline ends. The germline gives CDR1 SQVTM, CDR2 ANQGSEA. The CDR3 covers 10 residues. The CDR3 nucleotides read TGCAGCGTTGGCGATCAGCCCCAGCATTTT. Residues: CSVGDQPQHF.

The rearrangement joins TRBV11-3 to TRBJ2-3; no clear D gene. Trimming took off 5 bases at V and 2 bases at J, with 14 bases between the two ends. CDR1 and CDR2 (germline): SGHNT, YENEEA. The CDR3 length is 15 residues. In DNA, the CDR3 is TGTGCCAGCAGCCACGAGCACAGATACACAGATACGCAGTATTTT. It encodes CASSHEHRYTDTQYF.

The chain has TRBV9 and TRBJ2-3; 11 bases map to TRBD1. The CDR3 covers 17 residues. The junction had 10 bases not matched to a gene; V was cut back by 3 bases and J by 4 bases. Germline values: CDR1 SGDLS, CDR2 YYNGEE. This CDR3 reads CASSGTSGQGASDTQYF. In nucleotides, the CDR3 is TGTGCCAGCAGCGGGACCTCCGGACAGGGGGCCTCAGATACGCAGTATTTT.

The V and J genes are TRBV29-1 and TRBJ1-2, with TRBD1 matching over 8 bases. The J segment lost 2 bases and the V segment lost 2 bases, leaving 1 base of the junction unmatched. Germline CDR1 is SQVTM and CDR2 is ANQGSEA. CDR3 length: 13 residues. The DNA of the CDR3 is TGCAGCGTTGAAAGGACAGGGAACTATGGCTACACCTTC. This gives the protein CSVERTGNYGYTF. Together with reference TRBV29-1 and TRBJ1-2, the CDR3 gives the full variable domain: SAVISQKPSRDICQRGTSLTIQCQVDSQVTMMFWYRQQPGQSLTLIATANQGSEATYESGFVIDKFPISRPNLTFSTLTVSNMSPEDSSIYLCSVERTGNYGYTFGSGTRLTVV.

The gene calls are TRBV11-2 and TRBJ2-1, with a weak D call TRBD2 (5 bases). Germline-derived CDR1 and CDR2 are SGHAT and FQNNGV. V gave up 3 bases and J gave up 6 bases, with 12 bases separating them. The CDR3 is made up of 14 amino acids. CDR3 sequence: CASSFTSGGNEQFF. As DNA, the CDR3 is TGTGCCAGCAGCTTCACAAGCGGCGGCAATGAGCAGTTCTTC.

The CDR3 DNA sequence: TGCGCCAGCAGCTCCCCAAAGACAGGAGGTGGCACAGATACGCAGTATTTT. As protein: CASSSPKTGGGTDTQYF. This chain uses TRBV5-1 with TRBJ2-3; tentatively, D is TRBD1 (6 bases). In germline, CDR1 is SGHRS, CDR2 YFSETQ. The CDR3 extends over 17 amino acids. V lost 3 bases and J lost 1, with 18 bases in between. Drawing the rest from reference TRBV5-1 and TRBJ2-3, the complete variable domain is KAGVTQTPRYLIKTRGQQVTLSCSPISGHRSVSWYQQTPGQGLQFLFEYFSETQRNKGNFPGRFSGRQFSNSRSEMNVSTLELGDSALYLCASSSPKTGGGTDTQYFGPGTRLTVL.

The rearrangement links TRBV5-4 to TRBJ1-6; D possibly corresponds to TRBD1 (5 bases). Trimming cost V 4 bases and J 3 bases, with 11 bases left between them. This CDR3 comprises 15 residues. Germline V gene sequence: CDR1 SGHNT, CDR2 YYREEE (reference sequence). In DNA, the CDR3 is TGTGCCAGCAGCAGCCGGGACTTCTATAATTCACCCCTCCACTTT. Translation gives CASSSRDFYNSPLHF. Filled out from reference TRBV5-4 and TRBJ1-6, the complete variable domain reads ETGVTQSPTHLIKTRGQQVTLRCSSQSGHNTVSWYQQALGQGPQFIFQYYREEENGRGNFPPRFSGLQFPNYSSELNVNALELDDSALYLCASSSRDFYNSPLHFGNGTRLTVT.

The gene calls are TRBV6-1 and TRBJ2-3; D perhaps matches TRBD2 (5 bases). CDR1 is MNHNS, CDR2 SASEGT, per germline. V was shortened by 5 bases and J by 6 bases, with 15 bases between the two germline ends. The CDR3 is 14 residues long. The CDR3 DNA is TGTGCCAGCAGTCACGGACTGGCCGGGGATACGCAGTATTTT. It specifies CASSHGLAGDTQYF.

Only one count was recorded for this clone. This chain links TRBV3-1 (or the pseudogene TRBV3-2) with TRBJ1-2; D is possibly TRBD1 (6 bases). This CDR3 spans 16 amino acids. Per germline, CDR1 LGHDT and CDR2 YNNKEL (reference sequence). V was trimmed by 1 base and J by 8 bases, leaving 20 bases between them. The CDR3 DNA follows: TGTGCCAGCAGCCAAGTCATGACTGGGGGCGCTTTCGGCTACACCTTC. Protein: CASSQVMTGGAFGYTF.

This chain links TRBV6-2 or TRBV6-3 with TRBJ2-1; D is uncertain. Germline CDR1 reads MNHEY; CDR2 reads SVGEGT. This CDR3 region has 14 residues. Trimming pared 3 bases from V and 2 bases from J, leaving 8 bases between. The CDR3 sequence is CASSYNKAYNEQFF. The CDR3 DNA reads as TGTGCCAGCAGTTATAACAAAGCCTACAATGAGCAGTTCTTC.

V is TRBV5-1 and J is TRBJ1-1; D might be TRBD1 (6 bases). V was clipped by 3 bases and J by 6 bases, with 9 bases between them. CDR3 length equals 12 residues. Germline V gives CDR1 SGHRS, CDR2 YFSETQ. DNA of the CDR3: TGCGCCAGCAGCTCCGGGACACCTGAAGCTTTCTTT. It yields the protein CASSSGTPEAFF.